The source of this T cell receptor beta chain is a study of T cells in Graves' hyperthyroidism and ophthalmopathy. Germline values: CDR1 SGHVS, CDR2 FQNEAQ. The V gene end was trimmed by 5 bases and the J gene end by 2 bases; junction bases not matched to a gene: 6. The CDR3 contains 14 residues. This clonotype was observed at least ten times. Its antigen is still unknown. Regarding the study as a whole: For ophthalmopathy, model prediction preceded onset by a median approximately 6 months. In the analysis, a 13 V-J model separated ophthalmopathy from stable hyperthyroidism.

Template material for amplifying TCR beta CDR3 regions consisted of RNA transcripts. The study used the HTBI primer set for a first-round RT-PCR of the TCR CDR3. Each CDR3 protein is one row after TCRdb ran MiXCR on the multiplex PCR reads. The table lists approximately 720,000 distinct CDR3 sequences, 18% of them singletons. The source material was blood. V and J are TRBV7-8 and TRBJ2-7, with 7 bases identical to TRBD2. The TCR sequence derives from a woman between 45 and 60 years old with Graves' hyperthyroidism that later progressed to Graves' ophthalmopathy. CDR3 bases: TGTGCCAGCAGCCCGTATGCGGGGGCCTACGAGCAGTACTTC. It encodes CASSPYAGAYEQYF.